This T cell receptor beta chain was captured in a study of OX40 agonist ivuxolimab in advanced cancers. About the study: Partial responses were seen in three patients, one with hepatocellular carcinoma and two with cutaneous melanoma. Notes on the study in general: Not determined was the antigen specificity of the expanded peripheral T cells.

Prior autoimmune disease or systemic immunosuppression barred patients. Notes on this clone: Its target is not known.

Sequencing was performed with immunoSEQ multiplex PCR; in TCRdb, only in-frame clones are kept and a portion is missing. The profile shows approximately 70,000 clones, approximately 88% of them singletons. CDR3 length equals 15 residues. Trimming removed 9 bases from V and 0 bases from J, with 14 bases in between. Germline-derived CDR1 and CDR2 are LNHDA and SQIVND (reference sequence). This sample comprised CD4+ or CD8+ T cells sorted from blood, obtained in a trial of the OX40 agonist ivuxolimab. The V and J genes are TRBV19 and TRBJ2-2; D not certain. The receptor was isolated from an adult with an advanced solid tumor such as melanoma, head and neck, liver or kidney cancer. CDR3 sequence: CASPPVSPNTGELFF. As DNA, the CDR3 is TGTGCCAGCCCTCCGGTTAGCCCGAACACCGGGGAGCTGTTTTTT.